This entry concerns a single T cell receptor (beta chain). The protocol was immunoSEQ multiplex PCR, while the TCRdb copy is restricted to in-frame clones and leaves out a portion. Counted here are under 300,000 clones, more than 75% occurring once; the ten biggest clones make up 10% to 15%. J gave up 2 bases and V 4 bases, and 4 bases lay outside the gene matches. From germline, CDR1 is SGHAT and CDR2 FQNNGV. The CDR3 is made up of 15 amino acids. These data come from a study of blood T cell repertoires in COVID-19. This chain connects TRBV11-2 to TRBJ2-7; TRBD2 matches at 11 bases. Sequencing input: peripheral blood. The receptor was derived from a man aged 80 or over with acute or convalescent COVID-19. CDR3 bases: TGTGCCAGCAGCTCGCTAGCGGGAGGAGCCTACGAGCAGTACTTC. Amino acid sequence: CASSSLAGGAYEQYF.